A single sample is the source of the 20 T cell receptor beta chains below, sequenced in a study of blood T cells in healthy people across ages. Together with a sample-barcoded 5' primer, a J-beta primer mix was included in a second PCR lasting about 6 to 11 cycles. TCRdb recomputed calls from the 5' RACE reads with MiXCR, one row per CDR3 protein. The table includes 550,000 to 750,000 distinct CDR3 sequences, under 25% detected once. Sequencing used blood. All receptors come from a man aged 65 to 85 in good health.

This clonotype was observed a handful of times. CDR3 residues: CASSQDAGGYNEQFF. The CDR3 coding sequence is TGCGCCAGCAGCCAAGATGCGGGAGGCTACAATGAGCAGTTCTTC. The rearrangement joins TRBV4-3 to TRBJ2-1, with 8 positions matching TRBD2. The CDR3 is 15 residues long. With V trimmed by 0 bases and J by 3 bases, 1 base remained unmatched. Per the germline V gene, CDR1 is LGHNA and CDR2 is YSLEER.

The chain is built from TRBV7-2 and TRBJ2-3; weak D call: TRBD2 (7 bases). Germline assignment: CDR1 SGHTA and CDR2 FQGNSA. The CDR3 covers 13 residues. V dropped 5 bases and J dropped 9 bases, with 15 bases sitting between them. The CDR3 region has the DNA TGTGCCAGCAGCATTCAGAGGGGGGGGACGCAGTATTTT. It codes for CASSIQRGGTQYF.

V gene TRBV29-1 combines with J gene TRBJ2-3; 12 bases are shared with TRBD2. This CDR3 has 14 residues. Trimming took 7 bases from V and 5 from J; bases not matched to a gene: 7. The V gene's germline CDR1 is SQVTM and CDR2 ANQGSEA. The CDR3 loop reads CSDAGLAGLDTQYF. In DNA form, the CDR3 reads TGCAGCGATGCCGGACTAGCGGGATTAGATACGCAGTATTTT.

CDR3 sequence: CASSMTGKQPQHF. For the CDR3, the DNA is TGTGCCAGCAGCATGACAGGGAAACAGCCCCAGCATTTT. The chain links TRBV7-8 to TRBJ1-5, with 7 bases fitting TRBD1. Trimming removed 5 bases from V and 7 bases from J; junction bases left unmatched: 5. Germline CDR1 is SGHVS and CDR2 is FQNEAQ. This CDR3 spans 13 amino acids.

V and J are TRBV29-1 and TRBJ2-7; TRBD1 matches at 9 bases. Per the germline V gene, CDR1 is SQVTM and CDR2 is ANQGSEA. CDR3 length: 15 residues. With 2 bases clipped from V and 6 bases from J, the junction kept 11 bases outside the gene matches. The CDR3 protein is CSVESGRQGVGEQYF. DNA for the CDR3: TGCAGCGTTGAATCGGGCCGACAGGGGGTGGGCGAGCAGTACTTC.

This clonotype was detected a few times. Compared with germline, one end of the junction differs, possibly owing to a read error. V is TRBV7-2 and J is TRBJ2-5; the match to TRBD2 covers 11 bases. This CDR3 is built from 15 residues. The germline V gene has CDR1 SGHTA and CDR2 FQGNSA. The CDR3: CASSLVAGGPETQYF. As DNA, the CDR3 is TGCGCCAGCAGCTTAGTAGCGGGAGGGCCGGAGACCCAGTACTTC.

The chain uses TRBV20-1 and TRBJ2-7, with 7 bases that match TRBD2. V dropped 2 bases and J dropped 5; count of bases not matched to a gene: 6. This CDR3 contains 13 residues. Germline V lookup: CDR1 DFQATT, CDR2 SNEGSKA (reference sequence). For the CDR3, the DNA is TGCAGTGCTAGATATTTGGGGGGGAACGAGCAGTACTTC. It specifies CSARYLGGNEQYF.

This clonotype was detected only a few times. The V and J genes are TRBV10-1 and TRBJ2-1; the match to TRBD1 covers 7 bases. The J call may not be correct, given that the DNA end is closer to TRBJ2-7. The CDR3 is 13 amino acids. CDR1 and CDR2 (germline): WNHNN, SYGVQD (reference sequence). This chain's CDR3 is CANIRDRPYEQYF. The DNA of the CDR3 is TGCGCCAACATCCGGGACAGACCCTACGAGCAGTACTTC.

This clonotype has more than one count but fewer than ten. The chain is built from TRBV3-1 and TRBJ2-7, with TRBD1 as a possible D gene (7 bases). Trimming left V 2 bases short and J 4 bases short, with 12 bases between. Germline V gene lookup returns CDR1 LGHDT and CDR2 YNNKEL (reference sequence). The CDR3 contains 14 residues. The CDR3 here is CASSQWQGGYEQYF. CDR3 DNA sequence: TGTGCCAGCAGCCAATGGCAGGGGGGTTACGAGCAGTACTTC.

The chain uses TRBV5-1 and TRBJ2-3, with 13 bases aligning to TRBD2. V shed 3 bases, J shed 0 bases, and the junction held 7 bases outside the gene matches. The CDR3 is made up of 18 amino acids. Germline loops: CDR1 SGHRS, CDR2 YFSETQ. This CDR3 reads CASSWGGTSGTSTDTQYF. The CDR3 DNA reads TGCGCCAGCAGCTGGGGGGGGACTAGCGGGACTAGCACAGATACGCAGTATTTT.

This clonotype was observed a handful of times. This chain joins TRBV25-1 and TRBJ2-5; tentative D call: TRBD2 (5 bases). The CDR3 has 16 residues. Germline CDR1 and CDR2: MGHDK and SYGVNS. V shed 3 bases and J shed 5 bases, with 19 bases lying between them. The CDR3 spells CASSDRLSARRETQYF. The DNA of the CDR3 is TGTGCCAGCAGTGACCGCCTAAGCGCAAGGAGGGAGACCCAGTACTTC.

This clonotype has only a few counts. The chain recombines TRBV6-2 or TRBV6-3 with TRBJ2-4; TRBD2 agrees at 8 bases. V dropped 4 bases and J dropped 13; count of bases not matched to a gene: 6. CDR3 length equals 12 residues. Germline CDR1 MNHEY, CDR2 SVGEGT. The CDR3 spells CASSFSAGVQYF. The CDR3, as DNA: TGTGCCAGCAGTTTCTCAGCGGGAGTCCAGTACTTC.

This clonotype was detected only a few times. This chain uses TRBV20-1 with TRBJ2-3, with 9 bases identical to TRBD2. The germline V gene has CDR1 DFQATT and CDR2 SNEGSKA (reference sequence). CDR3 length: 12 amino acids. J lost 3 bases, V lost 5 bases, and 0 bases had no gene match. CDR3 region: CSALAGTDTQYF. The CDR3 DNA is TGCAGTGCTCTAGCGGGGACAGATACGCAGTATTTT.

The chain is built from TRBV20-1 and TRBJ1-5; no definite D call. V lost 5 bases and J 7 bases, leaving 21 bases between the germline ends. Germline V lookup: CDR1 DFQATT, CDR2 SNEGSKA (reference sequence). The CDR3 spans 15 residues. CDR3 residues: CSARPREGNGQPQHF. The CDR3 coding sequence is TGCAGTGCTCGTCCACGGGAAGGGAACGGGCAGCCCCAGCATTTT.

This clonotype was seen ten or more times. This sequence joins TRBV6-1 and TRBJ2-6; D remains unclear. Germline V gene lookup returns CDR1 MNHNS and CDR2 SASEGT. With 4 bases removed from V and 0 bases from J, the gap between germline ends came to 10 bases. The CDR3 length is 16 residues. CDR3 nucleotide sequence: TGTGCCAGCAGTGCGCACCTAAGCTCTGGGGCCAACGTCCTGACTTTC. Translation gives CASSAHLSSGANVLTF.

V is TRBV20-1 and J is TRBJ2-1, with 8 bases that match TRBD2. The junction had 5 bases not matched to a gene; V was cut back by 1 base and J by 6 bases. This CDR3 is built from 14 residues. Germline lookup yields CDR1 DFQATT and CDR2 SNEGSKA (reference sequence). The DNA for the CDR3 is TGCAGTGCTAGAGTGAGCGGGGGCATCAATGAGCAGTTCTTC. Translated, it gives CSARVSGGINEQFF.

The chain employs TRBV2 and TRBJ2-7; the D gene is possibly TRBD2 (8 bases). Germline V gene sequence: CDR1 SNHLY, CDR2 FYNNEI. V was cut by 7 bases and J by 4 bases, with 26 bases left in between. This CDR3 has 17 residues. DNA for the CDR3: TGTGCCAGCAAGACAGGGACCCTAGCGGGTGAGAAATACGAGCAGTACTTC. Translating it yields CASKTGTLAGEKYEQYF.

This clonotype has more than one count but fewer than ten. The chain links TRBV4-2 to TRBJ1-6; the D is unclear. This CDR3 has 15 residues. The V gene lost 1 base and the J gene lost 6 bases, with 10 bases spanning the gap. Germline assignment: CDR1 LGHNA and CDR2 YNFKEQ. The CDR3 DNA reads as TGTGCCAGCAGCCAAGCGAGGGATTCTAATTCACCCCTCCACTTT. It codes for CASSQARDSNSPLHF.

This rearrangement joins TRBV20-1 to TRBJ2-5; 12 bases line up with TRBD2. Trimming at V came to 3 bases and at J to 0 bases, leaving 5 bases not matched to a gene. The germline CDR1 and CDR2 sequences are DFQATT and SNEGSKA (reference sequence). The CDR3 covers 16 residues. DNA for the CDR3: TGCAGTGCTAGCCCCTGGACTAGCGGGAACCAAGAGACCCAGTACTTC. It is translated as CSASPWTSGNQETQYF.

This clonotype was detected a few times. J is TRBJ2-1 and V is TRBV11-2; no reliable D call. V lost 0 bases and J 0 bases, leaving 3 bases between the germline ends. This CDR3 spans 14 amino acids. From germline, CDR1 is SGHAT and CDR2 FQNNGV. DNA for the CDR3: TGTGCCAGCAGCTTAGATGACTCCTACAATGAGCAGTTCTTC. It specifies CASSLDDSYNEQFF.